The table lists the clone carrying this TCR beta chain with a few counts. Its antigen remains unidentified. TCRdb re-called the 5' RACE reads through MiXCR, storing one row per CDR3 protein. Of under 450,000 distinct CDR3 sequences in the sample, around a fifth are singletons; the top ten hold about 21%. The sample is drawn from a study of T-cell memory formation after mild COVID-19. On the study more broadly: Clustering of TCRs was largely donor specific. Study-level points and caveats: Clones contracting day 15 to 85 were balanced CD4/CD8; later expanders leaned CD4+.

Germline lookup yields CDR1 LGHNA and CDR2 YNFKEQ. The ends lost 5 bases at V and 7 bases at J; junction bases unmatched: 15. The CDR3 runs to 17 residues. The sequence was obtained from a man between 18 and 29 years old who had mild COVID-19 (a few samples of this study predate the infection). Cell type and time point are not known. The genes are TRBV4-2 and TRBJ2-1, with TRBD1 matching 9 bases. Source material: PBMCs or a T cell subset sorted from them (not recorded which). CDR3 sequence (DNA): TGTGCCAGCAGCACTTTGGTGGCCGGGACAGGGAGGAATGAGCAGTTCTTC. Its protein is CASSTLVAGTGRNEQFF.